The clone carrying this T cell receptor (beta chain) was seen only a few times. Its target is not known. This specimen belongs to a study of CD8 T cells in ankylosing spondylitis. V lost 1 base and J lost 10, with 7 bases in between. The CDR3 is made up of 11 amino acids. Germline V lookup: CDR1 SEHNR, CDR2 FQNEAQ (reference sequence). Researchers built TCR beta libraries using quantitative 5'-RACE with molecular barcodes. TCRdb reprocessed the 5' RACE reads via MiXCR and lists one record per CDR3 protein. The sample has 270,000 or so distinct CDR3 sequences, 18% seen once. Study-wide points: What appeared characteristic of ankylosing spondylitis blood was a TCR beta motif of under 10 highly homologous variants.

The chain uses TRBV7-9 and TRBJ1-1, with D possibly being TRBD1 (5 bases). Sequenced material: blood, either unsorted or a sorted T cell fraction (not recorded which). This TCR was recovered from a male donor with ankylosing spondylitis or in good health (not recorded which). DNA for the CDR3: TGTGCCAGCAGCTTAGGGGGGGGAGCTTTCTTT. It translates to CASSLGGGAFF. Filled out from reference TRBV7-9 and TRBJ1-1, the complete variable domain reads DTGVSQNPRHKITKRGQNVTFRCDPISEHNRLYWYRQTLGQGPEFLTYFQNEAQLEKSRLLSDRFSAERPKGSFSTLEIQRTEQGDSAMYLCASSLGGGAFFGQGTRLTVV.